The rows below give T cell receptor beta chains drawn from one sample of a study of shared clonotypes between healthy human individuals. Clones were sequenced by immunoSEQ multiplex PCR, and TCRdb holds only the in-frame ones, with some missing. This sample has roughly 680,000 clones, with just under 75% found just once. The sequencing input was memory CD4+ T cells sorted from blood. Every receptor here comes from a woman aged 25 to 45 in good health. Each CDR3 is given with its conserved first and last residue. The order of the fields is D gene, CDR3 length, V gene, J gene, CDR3 protein. D genes are given only for firm matches.

d_gene: TRBD2
len: 18
v_gene: TRBV30
j_gene: TRBJ2-7
CDR3aa: CAWSRMRTSGHPLNEQYF

d_gene: NA
len: 16
v_gene: TRBV5-1
j_gene: TRBJ1-3
CDR3aa: CASRRTVTSSGNTIYF

d_gene: TRBD1
len: 14
v_gene: TRBV11-2
j_gene: TRBJ2-7
CDR3aa: CASSHTGASYEQYF

d_gene: NA
len: 13
v_gene: TRBV6-5
j_gene: TRBJ2-7
CDR3aa: CASSGYNNREQYF

d_gene: NA
len: 14
v_gene: TRBV27
j_gene: TRBJ1-1
CDR3aa: CASRSNREPFEAFF

d_gene: TRBD2
len: 18
v_gene: TRBV15
j_gene: TRBJ2-3
CDR3aa: CATSRNQASGSTPDTQYF

d_gene: NA
len: 12
v_gene: TRBV10-2
j_gene: TRBJ2-7
CDR3aa: CASSVRTYEQYF

d_gene: NA
len: 13
v_gene: TRBV5-1
j_gene: TRBJ2-5
CDR3aa: CASSGGTGETQYF

d_gene: NA
len: 15
v_gene: TRBV7-9
j_gene: TRBJ2-5
CDR3aa: CASSLLSEVQETQYF

d_gene: TRBD1
len: 19
v_gene: TRBV2
j_gene: TRBJ2-6
CDR3aa: CASRLTGDRGRPGANVLTF

d_gene: TRBD1
len: 15
v_gene: TRBV19
j_gene: TRBJ1-1
CDR3aa: CASSVMTGSYTEAFF

d_gene: NA
len: 14
v_gene: TRBV29-1
j_gene: TRBJ2-2
CDR3aa: CSVVEGMVSGELFF

d_gene: NA
len: 12
v_gene: TRBV4-2
j_gene: TRBJ1-2
CDR3aa: CASSQGEGGYTF

d_gene: TRBD2
len: 14
v_gene: TRBV18
j_gene: TRBJ2-2
CDR3aa: CASSPDAGAGELFF

d_gene: NA
len: 15
v_gene: TRBV5-4
j_gene: TRBJ2-7
CDR3aa: CASSKSLGGADEQYF

d_gene: NA
len: 13
v_gene: TRBV2
j_gene: TRBJ1-4
CDR3aa: CASRGYGNEKLFF

d_gene: NA
len: 13
v_gene: TRBV27
j_gene: TRBJ2-7
CDR3aa: CASSLGRTYEQYF

d_gene: TRBD1
len: 12
v_gene: TRBV6-1
j_gene: TRBJ1-1
CDR3aa: CASNRQGTEAFF

d_gene: NA
len: 13
v_gene: TRBV6-5
j_gene: TRBJ2-7
CDR3aa: CASSWDRADEQYF

d_gene: TRBD2
len: 14
v_gene: TRBV7-2
j_gene: TRBJ2-5
CDR3aa: CASSHSGRQETQYF

d_gene: NA
len: 14
v_gene: TRBV12-1
j_gene: TRBJ2-5
CDR3aa: CASSSSGRGETQYF

d_gene: TRBD2
len: 13
v_gene: TRBV2
j_gene: TRBJ2-7
CDR3aa: CARKLAGAGEQYF

d_gene: TRBD2
len: 18
v_gene: TRBV7-3
j_gene: TRBJ2-1
CDR3aa: CASSPRGLAGVGYNEQFF